This paragraph reports one TCR beta chain. The CDR3 runs 14 residues. V lost 2 bases to trimming and J lost 0 bases, with 7 bases between them. Germline-derived CDR1 and CDR2 are MNHNS and SASEGT. In the source study's methods: Nucleated cell number was recorded as an estimate derived from reference gene primer amplification. Produced via immunoSEQ multiplex PCR; TCRdb's table is partial and in-frame only. The V and J calls and the clone size are those of that table, but D and trimming were determined from the DNA. The sample yields 150,000 to 200,000 clones, roughly 90% seen once. Those enrolled, adults aged about 18 to 89 years, came from some 23 US areas. Two consecutive negative NP/OP PCR tests, clearance, or resolved symptoms defined Cohort 3 recovery. The sample comes from a study of blood T cell repertoires in COVID-19. Study in general: Both acute and convalescent COVID-19 samples were obtained from the United States, Italy and Spain.

The source of this sequence is a woman between 50 and 59 years old who had recovered from COVID-19. This sequence joins TRBV6-1 and TRBJ1-1; D remains ambiguous. Sequences were obtained from PBMCs or T cells enriched from blood (not recorded which). The CDR3 region has the DNA TGTGCCAGCAGTGAAAAACTGCTGAACACTGAAGCTTTCTTT. Residues: CASSEKLLNTEAFF.